This T cell receptor beta chain was identified in a study of OX40 agonist ivuxolimab in advanced cancers. The assay was immunoSEQ multiplex PCR, and TCRdb's table has in-frame clones only and misses some. The sample shows over 65,000 clones, over 75% of them seen only once. CDR1 and CDR2 (germline): SGHDN, FVKESK. The CDR3 is 15 residues long. V gave up 4 bases and J gave up 6 bases, with 15 bases separating them. The sequence came from an adult with an advanced solid tumor such as melanoma, head and neck, liver or kidney cancer. The J gene is TRBJ2-2, the V gene TRBV14, with a weak D call TRBD1 (5 bases). The material sequenced was CD4+ or CD8+ T cells sorted from blood, taken in a trial of the OX40 agonist ivuxolimab. The CDR3 nucleotides are TGTGCCAGCAGCCTTCAGCAGGGAACCGCCGGGGAGCTGTTTTTT. It is translated as CASSLQQGTAGELFF.